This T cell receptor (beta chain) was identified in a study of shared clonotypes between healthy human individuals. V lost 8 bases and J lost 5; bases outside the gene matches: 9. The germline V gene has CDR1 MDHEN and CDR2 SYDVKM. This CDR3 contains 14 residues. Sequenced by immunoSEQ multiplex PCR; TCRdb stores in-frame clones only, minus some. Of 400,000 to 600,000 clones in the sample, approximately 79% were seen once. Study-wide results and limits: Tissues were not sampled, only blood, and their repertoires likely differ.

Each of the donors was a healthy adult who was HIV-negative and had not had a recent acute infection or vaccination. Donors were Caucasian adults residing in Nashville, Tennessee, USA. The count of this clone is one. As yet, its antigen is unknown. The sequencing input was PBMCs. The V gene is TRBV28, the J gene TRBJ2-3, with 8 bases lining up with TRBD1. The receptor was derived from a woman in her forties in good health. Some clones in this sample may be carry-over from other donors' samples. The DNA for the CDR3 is TGTGCCAGCTCCCGGGGCGGGACAGGAGATACGCAGTATTTT. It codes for CASSRGGTGDTQYF. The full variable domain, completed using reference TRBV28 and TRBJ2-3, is DVKVTQSSRYLVKRTGEKVFLECVQDMDHENMFWYRQDPGLGLRLIYFSYDVKMKEKGDIPEGYSVSREKKERFSLILESASTNQTSMYLCASSRGGTGDTQYFGPGTRLTVL.